This is a list of T cell receptor beta chains from one sample in a study of blood T cell repertoires in COVID-19. Libraries were prepared by immunoSEQ multiplex PCR; TCRdb keeps only in-frame clonotypes and omits some of them. The sample comprises over 600,000 clones, 75% to 90% of which are singletons, and roughly 0.25% rests with the top ten. Sequenced: peripheral blood. The receptor source for this set is a woman aged 18 to 35 with acute or convalescent COVID-19. The conserved cysteine and the conserved F or W are not part of the CDR3 here.

V gene	J gene	CDR3 protein
TRBV5-1	TRBJ2-7	ASSLAGNPYEQY
TRBV5-8	TRBJ2-1	ASSFTGGYSYNEQF
TRBV7-9	TRBJ1-1	ASRYESGNTEAF
TRBV21-1	TRBJ1-5	ASFPRVGPNQPQH
TRBV9	TRBJ1-3	ASSRQTAFSGNTIY
TRBV3-1/TRBV3-2	TRBJ1-4	ASSLRTGRKRGLEKLF
TRBV19	TRBJ1-1	ASTLGTQNTEAF
TRBV11-2	TRBJ2-7	ASSLDSGVLYEQY
TRBV5-1	TRBJ1-1	ASSLGRGHSEAF
TRBV23-1	TRBJ1-6	ASSHVQGGRDSPLH
TRBV2	TRBJ1-1	ASSDRQGGTEAF
TRBV13	TRBJ2-7	ASSLTTRSYEQY
TRBV7-6	TRBJ2-7	ASSLAGGSYEQY
TRBV11-2	TRBJ1-1	ASSLDGLGGRAF
TRBV12-3/TRBV12-4	TRBJ1-5	ASSAAGNQPQH
TRBV30	TRBJ1-3	AWSPRDNSGNTIY
TRBV24-1	TRBJ1-2	ATSDSGQGTGGYT
TRBV7-7	TRBJ2-2	ASGLLSGTGRSGELF
TRBV28	TRBJ1-4	ASSPGQKSEKLF
TRBV6-5	TRBJ1-2	ASSYSSGGGYGYT
TRBV10-3	TRBJ1-4	AISRQGANEKLF
TRBV6-4	TRBJ2-3	ASSDWGGSRTDTQY
TRBV3-1/TRBV3-2	TRBJ1-1	ASSPGGETEAF
TRBV6-2/TRBV6-3	TRBJ2-1	ASSPGTGGNEQF
TRBV27	TRBJ2-4	ASGEVKNIQY
TRBV9	TRBJ2-7	ASSVDPGQGGSYEQY
TRBV5-1	TRBJ1-1	ASSWGGAAGAEAF
TRBV2	TRBJ2-7	ASRDDGDEQY